This entry lists 13 T cell receptor beta chains sequenced from one sample in a study of blood T cells in healthy people across ages. A second PCR of 7 to 11 cycles used a sample-barcoded 5' primer and a J-beta primer mix. TCRdb passed the 5' RACE reads through MiXCR, listing each CDR3 protein once. The table lists fewer than 800,000 distinct CDR3 sequences, 25% of them singletons. Another study also made use of these data, one on T cells of mothers and their children.

Sequencing used blood. These receptors originate from a boy younger than 18 in good health.

This chain links TRBV7-2 with TRBJ2-4, with 8 bases that match TRBD2. CDR3 length equals 15 residues. Unmatched junction bases numbered 5, after V lost 1 base and J lost 6 bases. From germline, CDR1 is SGHTA and CDR2 FQGNSA. Here the CDR3 DNA reads TGTGCCAGCAGCTTAGACGGGCTAGCGGGAAACATTCAGTACTTC. The encoded protein is CASSLDGLAGNIQYF.

The rearrangement joins TRBV20-1 to TRBJ2-1; D might be TRBD1 or TRBD2, each matching 5 bases. Germline V gives CDR1 DFQATT, CDR2 SNEGSKA (reference sequence). V dropped 3 bases and J dropped 1 base, with 22 bases sitting between them. The CDR3 sequence is 18 residues long. As DNA, the CDR3 is TGCAGTGCTAGCTCCTCCTTCGGGACGCTGTTATCCTACAATGAGCAGTTCTTC. Its protein product is CSASSSFGTLLSYNEQFF.

The rearrangement joins TRBV19 to TRBJ2-5; D gene ambiguous. Per the germline V gene, CDR1 is LNHDA and CDR2 is SQIVND (reference sequence). Trimming left V 5 bases short and J 2 bases short, with 18 bases between. This CDR3 is built from 16 residues. The CDR3 DNA is TGTGCCAGTAGTCCCGGCGGTGGAGCCCAACAAGAGACCCAGTACTTC. Its protein is CASSPGGGAQQETQYF.

The chain uses TRBV2 and TRBJ2-7, with D maybe TRBD1 (6 bases). CDR3 length equals 13 residues. Trimming removed 8 bases at V and 4 bases at J, with 15 bases between. Germline-derived CDR1 and CDR2 are SNHLY and FYNNEI. CDR3 in amino acids: CASEPGQLYEQYF. CDR3 sequence (DNA): TGTGCCAGCGAACCGGGACAACTTTACGAGCAGTACTTC.

V gene TRBV3-1 combines with J gene TRBJ2-1, with 14 bases fitting TRBD2. The CDR3 spans 17 residues. The germline V gene has CDR1 LGHDT and CDR2 YNNKEL (reference sequence). The junction had 9 bases not matched to a gene; V was cut back by 4 bases and J by 7 bases. DNA for the CDR3: TGTGCCAGCAGCCCGCGACTAGCGGGGGGGCCGGGGAATGAGCAGTTCTTC. It translates to CASSPRLAGGPGNEQFF.

This clonotype has a handful of counts. V and J are TRBV4-1 and TRBJ2-5; TRBD2 agrees at 12 bases. The DNA end lines up better with TRBJ2-7; the J call may be wrong. Per the germline V gene, CDR1 is MGHRA and CDR2 is YSYEKL. The CDR3 sequence is 16 residues long. For the CDR3, the DNA is TGCGCCAGCAGCCCCAGACTAGCGGGAGACCTCTACGAGCAGTACTTC. Protein sequence: CASSPRLAGDLYEQYF.

A few counts support this clonotype. The genes are TRBV28 and TRBJ1-2; D not resolved. From germline, CDR1 is MDHEN and CDR2 SYDVKM. The CDR3 covers 11 residues. Between the trimmed V and J ends, which lost 3 bases and 4 bases, there was a span of 3 bases. The CDR3 loop reads CASSFPYGYTF. In nucleotides, the CDR3 is TGTGCCAGCAGTTTCCCCTATGGCTACACCTTC.

This rearrangement joins TRBV7-9 to TRBJ2-7; TRBD1 matches 8 bases. The better agreement between TRBJ2-5 and the DNA end casts doubt on the J call. The CDR3 loop spans 13 amino acids. The germline V gene has CDR1 SEHNR and CDR2 FQNEAQ (reference sequence). Written as DNA, the CDR3 is TGTGCCAGCAGCCCGACAGGGACAGGGACCCAGTACTTC. The encoded protein is CASSPTGTGTQYF.

This clonotype has a handful of counts. The gene calls are TRBV29-1 and TRBJ2-3; D gene unclear. There are 12 residues in the CDR3. Trimming pared 6 bases from V and 4 bases from J, leaving 11 bases between. Germline CDR1 and CDR2: SQVTM and ANQGSEA. DNA of the CDR3: TGCAGCGTAACGACCCTTGCAGATACGCAGTATTTT. Translation gives CSVTTLADTQYF.

The rearrangement uses TRBV4-1 and TRBJ2-5; TRBD2 agrees at 13 bases. The tail of the sequence fits TRBJ2-1 better, so the J call may be wrong. Looked up from germline, CDR1 is MGHRA and CDR2 is YSYEKL. The CDR3 has 15 amino acids. The CDR3 nucleotides are TGCGCCAGCAGCCTCACTAGCGGGGGGGCCATTGAGCAGTTCTTC. The encoded protein is CASSLTSGGAIEQFF.

As for this clonotype: At one boundary the junction diverges from the germline segment, which might be a read error. This chain uses TRBV29-1 with TRBJ1-4; tentatively, D is TRBD1 (5 bases). Germline V lookup: CDR1 SQVTM, CDR2 ANQGSEA. The CDR3 runs to 14 residues. In nucleotides, the CDR3 is TGCAGCGTTGAAACAGGTTGGGGGAATGAAAGACTGTTTTTT. It is translated as CSVETGWGNERLFF.

The chain recombines TRBV27 with TRBJ2-3; either TRBD1 or TRBD2 may fit D (5 bases each). The CDR3 runs to 17 residues. CDR1 MNHEY and CDR2 SMNVEV come from the germline V gene (reference sequence). Trimming removed 5 bases from V and 4 bases from J, with 22 bases in between. The CDR3 coding sequence is TGTGCCAGCAGTCCTACCCTCGGGGAAGGGGACCCAGATACGCAGTATTTT. Amino acids: CASSPTLGEGDPDTQYF.

This clonotype was seen a few times. This rearrangement joins TRBV28 to TRBJ2-3, with 7 bases identical to TRBD2. CDR1 and CDR2 (germline): MDHEN, SYDVKM. With V trimmed by 3 bases and J by 6 bases, 18 bases remained unmatched. The CDR3 loop spans 18 amino acids. CDR3 DNA: TGTGCCAGCAGTTTCGGACTAGAGCTGGGTGTCGGGTCGGATACGCAGTATTTT. Residues: CASSFGLELGVGSDTQYF.